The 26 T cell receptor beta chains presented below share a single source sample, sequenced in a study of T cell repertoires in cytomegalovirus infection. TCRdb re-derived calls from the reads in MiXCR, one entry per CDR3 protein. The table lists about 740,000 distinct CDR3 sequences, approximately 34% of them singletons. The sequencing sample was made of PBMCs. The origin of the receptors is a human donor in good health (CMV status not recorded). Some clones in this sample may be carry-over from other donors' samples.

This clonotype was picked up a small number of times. The CDR3 region is CASSPDRGWNGYTF. CDR3 DNA sequence: TGTGCCAGCAGTCCTGACAGGGGCTGGAATGGCTACACCTTC. The rearrangement uses TRBV6-5 and TRBJ1-2; 8 nucleotides match TRBD1. Trimming removed 5 bases from V and 6 bases from J; junction bases left unmatched: 8. Germline V gene sequence: CDR1 MNHEY, CDR2 SVGAGI. This CDR3 spans 14 amino acids.

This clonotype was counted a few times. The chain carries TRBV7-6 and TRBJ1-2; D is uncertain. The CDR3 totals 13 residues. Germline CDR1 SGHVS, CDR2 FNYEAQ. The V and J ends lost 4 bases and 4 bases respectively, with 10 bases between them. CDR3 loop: CASSSDAGYGYTF. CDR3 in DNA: TGTGCCAGCAGCTCCGACGCGGGCTATGGCTACACCTTC.

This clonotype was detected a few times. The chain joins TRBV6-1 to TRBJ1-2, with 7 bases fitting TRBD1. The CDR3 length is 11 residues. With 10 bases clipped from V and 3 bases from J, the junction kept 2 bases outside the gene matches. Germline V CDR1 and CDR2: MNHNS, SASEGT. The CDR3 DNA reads TGTGCCACCACAGGGGACTATGGCTACACCTTC. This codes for CATTGDYGYTF.

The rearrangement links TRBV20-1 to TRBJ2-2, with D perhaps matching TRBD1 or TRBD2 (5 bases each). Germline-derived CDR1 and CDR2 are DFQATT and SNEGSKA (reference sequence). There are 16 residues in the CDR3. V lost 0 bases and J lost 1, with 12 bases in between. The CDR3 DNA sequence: TGCAGTGCTAGAGATCGGGACCAGTTGAACACCGGGGAGCTGTTTTTT. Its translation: CSARDRDQLNTGELFF.

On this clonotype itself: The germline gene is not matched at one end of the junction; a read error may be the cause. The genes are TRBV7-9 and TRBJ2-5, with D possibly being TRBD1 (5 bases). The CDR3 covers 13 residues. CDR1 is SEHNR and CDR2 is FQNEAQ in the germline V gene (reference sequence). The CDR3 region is CASSSSPGQTHYF. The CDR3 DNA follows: TGTGCCAGCAGTTCTTCCCCAGGGCAGACCCACTACTTC.

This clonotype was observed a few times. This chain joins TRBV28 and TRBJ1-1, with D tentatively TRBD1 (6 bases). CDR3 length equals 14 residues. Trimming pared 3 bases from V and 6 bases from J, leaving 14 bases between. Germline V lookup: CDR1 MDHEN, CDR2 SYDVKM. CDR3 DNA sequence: TGTGCCAGCAGTTTGGAGGGGGATCACGCTGAAGCTTTCTTT. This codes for CASSLEGDHAEAFF.

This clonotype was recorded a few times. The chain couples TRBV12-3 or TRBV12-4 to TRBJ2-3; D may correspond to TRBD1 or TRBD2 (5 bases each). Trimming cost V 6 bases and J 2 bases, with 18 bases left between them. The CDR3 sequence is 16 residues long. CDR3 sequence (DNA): TGTGCCAGCAGCCTCCTTGGTGGGGGACCCACAGATACGCAGTATTTT. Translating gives CASSLLGGGPTDTQYF.

The CDR3 DNA reads TGTGCCAGCAGCCTACAGGGAGATCTCAATGAGCAGTTCTTC. Translation: CASSLQGDLNEQFF. This rearrangement joins TRBV5-3 to TRBJ2-1; possibly TRBD1 for D (6 bases). TRBV5-3 is an open reading frame whose function is uncertain. Trimming removed 8 bases from V and 6 bases from J, with 18 bases in between. The CDR3 length is 14 residues.

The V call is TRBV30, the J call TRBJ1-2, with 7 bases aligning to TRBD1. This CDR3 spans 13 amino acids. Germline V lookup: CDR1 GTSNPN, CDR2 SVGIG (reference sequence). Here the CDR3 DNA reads TGTGCGTTCCGGGACAGAACTAACTATGGCTACACCTTC. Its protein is CAFRDRTNYGYTF.

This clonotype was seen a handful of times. The CDR3: CASSQTGYTGELFF. CDR3 bases: TGTGCCAGCAGTCAGACTGGGTACACCGGGGAGCTGTTTTTT. The chain links TRBV28 to TRBJ2-2; no reliable D call. The V end was cut by 5 bases, the J end by 3 bases, with 10 bases between. CDR3 size: 14 residues. CDR1 and CDR2 from the germline V gene are MDHEN and SYDVKM.

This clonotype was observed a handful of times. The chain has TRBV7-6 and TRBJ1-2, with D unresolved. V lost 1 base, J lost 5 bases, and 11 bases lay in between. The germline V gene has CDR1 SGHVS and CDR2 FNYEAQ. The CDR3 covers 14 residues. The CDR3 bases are TGTGCCAGCAGCTTAGGCGCAGGTCCTTATGGCTACACCTTC. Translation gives CASSLGAGPYGYTF.

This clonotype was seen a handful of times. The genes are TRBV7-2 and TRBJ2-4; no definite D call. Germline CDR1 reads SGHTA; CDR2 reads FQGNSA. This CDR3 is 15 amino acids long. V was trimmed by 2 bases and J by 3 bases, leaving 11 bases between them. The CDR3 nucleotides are TGTGCCAGCAGCTTACCACGTCCAGACAAAAACATTCAGTACTTC. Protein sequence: CASSLPRPDKNIQYF.

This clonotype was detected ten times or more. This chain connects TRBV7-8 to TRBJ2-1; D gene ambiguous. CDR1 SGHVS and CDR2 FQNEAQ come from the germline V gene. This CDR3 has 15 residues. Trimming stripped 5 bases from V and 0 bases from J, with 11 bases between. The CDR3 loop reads CASSMWTLSYNEQFF. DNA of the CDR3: TGTGCCAGCAGCATGTGGACCCTCTCCTACAATGAGCAGTTCTTC.

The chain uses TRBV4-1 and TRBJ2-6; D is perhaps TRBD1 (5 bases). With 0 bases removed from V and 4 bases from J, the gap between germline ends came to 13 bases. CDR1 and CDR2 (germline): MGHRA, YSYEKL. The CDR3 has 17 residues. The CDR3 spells CASSQDQGRPGANVLTF. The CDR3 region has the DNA TGCGCCAGCAGCCAAGATCAGGGCCGACCCGGGGCCAACGTCCTGACTTTC.

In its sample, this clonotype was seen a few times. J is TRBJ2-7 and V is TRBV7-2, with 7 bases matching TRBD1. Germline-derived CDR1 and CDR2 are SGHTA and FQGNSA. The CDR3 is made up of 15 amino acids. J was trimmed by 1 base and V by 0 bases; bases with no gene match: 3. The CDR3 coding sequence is TGTGCCAGCAGCTTAGCACAGGGGAGATCCTACGAGCAGTACTTC. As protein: CASSLAQGRSYEQYF.

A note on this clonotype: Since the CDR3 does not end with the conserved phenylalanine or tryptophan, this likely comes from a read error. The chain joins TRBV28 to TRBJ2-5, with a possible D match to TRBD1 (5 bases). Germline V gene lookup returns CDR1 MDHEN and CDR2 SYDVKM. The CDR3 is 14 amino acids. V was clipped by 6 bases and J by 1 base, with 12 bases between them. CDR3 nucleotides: TGTGCCAGCAGCCCCGACAGCATCCAAGAGACCCAGTACTGC. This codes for CASSPDSIQETQYC.

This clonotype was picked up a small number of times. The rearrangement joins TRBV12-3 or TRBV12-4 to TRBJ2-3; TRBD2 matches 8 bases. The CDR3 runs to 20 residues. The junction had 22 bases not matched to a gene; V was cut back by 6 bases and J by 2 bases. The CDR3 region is CASSSTLLGAGARLTDTQYF. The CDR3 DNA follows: TGTGCCAGCAGCTCCACTCTTCTCGGAGCGGGGGCTCGGCTCACAGATACGCAGTATTTT.

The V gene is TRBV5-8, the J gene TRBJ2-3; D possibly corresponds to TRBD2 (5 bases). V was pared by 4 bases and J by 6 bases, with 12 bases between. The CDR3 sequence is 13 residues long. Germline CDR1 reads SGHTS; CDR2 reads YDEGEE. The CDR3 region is CASSEGLGDTQYF. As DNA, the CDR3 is TGTGCCAGCAGCGAGGGTCTTGGTGATACGCAGTATTTT.

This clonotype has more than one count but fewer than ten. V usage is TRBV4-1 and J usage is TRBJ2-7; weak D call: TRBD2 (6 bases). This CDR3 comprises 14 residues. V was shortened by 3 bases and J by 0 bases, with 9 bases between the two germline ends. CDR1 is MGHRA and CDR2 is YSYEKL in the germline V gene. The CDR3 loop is CASSQRDSSYEQYF. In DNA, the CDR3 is TGCGCCAGCAGCCAGCGGGACTCCTCCTACGAGCAGTACTTC.

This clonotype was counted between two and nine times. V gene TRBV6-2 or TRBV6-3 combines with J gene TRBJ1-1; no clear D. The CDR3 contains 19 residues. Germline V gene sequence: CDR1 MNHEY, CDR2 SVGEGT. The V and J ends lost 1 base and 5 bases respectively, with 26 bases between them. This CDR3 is CASSYLQARSWEDPTEAFF. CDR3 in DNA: TGTGCCAGCAGTTACTTGCAAGCGAGGAGTTGGGAGGACCCGACTGAAGCTTTCTTT.

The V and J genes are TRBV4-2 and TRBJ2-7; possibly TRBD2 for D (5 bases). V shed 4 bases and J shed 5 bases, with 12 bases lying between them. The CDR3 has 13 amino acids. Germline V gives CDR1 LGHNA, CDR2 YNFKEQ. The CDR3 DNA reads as TGTGCCAGCAGCCCGACTACTACCGACGAGCAGTACTTC. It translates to CASSPTTTDEQYF.

The CDR3 spells CASNRGELAGGGDEQFF. For the CDR3, the DNA is TGTGCCAGCAATCGGGGAGAACTAGCGGGAGGAGGCGATGAGCAGTTCTTC. The chain uses TRBV12-3 or TRBV12-4 and TRBJ2-1, with 12 bases matching TRBD2. The trim removed 7 bases at V and 8 bases at J, leaving 15 bases unmatched. The CDR3 length is 17 residues.

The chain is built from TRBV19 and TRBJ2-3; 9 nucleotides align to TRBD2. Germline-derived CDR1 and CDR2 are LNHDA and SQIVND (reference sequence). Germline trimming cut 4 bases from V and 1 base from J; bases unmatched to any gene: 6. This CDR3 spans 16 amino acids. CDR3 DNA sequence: TGTGCCAGTAGTAAAGAAGCGGGAGGAGGCACAGATACGCAGTATTTT. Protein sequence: CASSKEAGGGTDTQYF.

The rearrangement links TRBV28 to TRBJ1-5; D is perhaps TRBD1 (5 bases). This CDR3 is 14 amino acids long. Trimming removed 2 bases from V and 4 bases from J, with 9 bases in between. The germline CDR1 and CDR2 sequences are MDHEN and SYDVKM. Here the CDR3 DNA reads TGTGCCAGCAGTTTAGTGGAGGGGAATCAGCCCCAGCATTTT. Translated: CASSLVEGNQPQHF.

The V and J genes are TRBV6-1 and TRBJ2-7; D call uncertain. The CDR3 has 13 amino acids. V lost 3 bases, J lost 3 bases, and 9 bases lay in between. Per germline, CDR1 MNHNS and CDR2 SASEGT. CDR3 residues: CASSEVESYEQYF. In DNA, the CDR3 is TGTGCCAGCAGTGAGGTGGAAAGCTACGAGCAGTACTTC.

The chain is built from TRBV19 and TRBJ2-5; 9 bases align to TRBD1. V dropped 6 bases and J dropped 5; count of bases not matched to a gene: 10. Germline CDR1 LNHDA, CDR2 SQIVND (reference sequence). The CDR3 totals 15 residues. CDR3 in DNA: TGTGCCAGTAGCCAAACAGGGGGCGGAGTGGAGACCCAGTACTTC. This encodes CASSQTGGGVETQYF.